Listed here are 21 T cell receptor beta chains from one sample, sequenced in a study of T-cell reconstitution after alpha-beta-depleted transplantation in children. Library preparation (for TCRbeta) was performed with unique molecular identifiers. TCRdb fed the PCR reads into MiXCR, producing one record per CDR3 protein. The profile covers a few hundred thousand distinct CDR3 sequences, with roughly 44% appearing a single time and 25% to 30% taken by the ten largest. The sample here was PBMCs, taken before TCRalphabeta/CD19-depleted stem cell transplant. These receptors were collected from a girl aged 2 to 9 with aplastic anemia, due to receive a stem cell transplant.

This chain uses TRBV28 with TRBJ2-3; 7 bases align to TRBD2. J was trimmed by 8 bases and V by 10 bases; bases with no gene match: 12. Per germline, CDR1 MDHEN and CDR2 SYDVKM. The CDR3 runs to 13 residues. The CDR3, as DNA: TGTGCCACCAGCGGGGAGTTCGAGGGTACGCAGTATTTT. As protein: CATSGEFEGTQYF.

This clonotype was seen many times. The CDR3 DNA reads TGTGCCAGCAGCCCCACACTAGCGGGAGGGCCTTGGACCGGGGAGCTGTTTTTT. This encodes CASSPTLAGGPWTGELFF. The V gene is TRBV4-2, the J gene TRBJ2-2; 13 bases map to TRBD2. The CDR3 runs 18 residues. The germline gives CDR1 LGHNA, CDR2 YNFKEQ. The J segment lost 5 bases and the V segment lost 4 bases, leaving 10 bases of the junction unmatched.

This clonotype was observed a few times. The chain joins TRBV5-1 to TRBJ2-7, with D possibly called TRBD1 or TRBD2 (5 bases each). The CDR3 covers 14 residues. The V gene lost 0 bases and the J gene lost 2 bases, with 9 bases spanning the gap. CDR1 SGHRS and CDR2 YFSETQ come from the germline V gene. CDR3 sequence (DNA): TGCGCCAGCAGCTTGGGGGGGTTTACCTACGAGCAGTACTTC. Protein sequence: CASSLGGFTYEQYF.

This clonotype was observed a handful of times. CDR3 sequence: CASSFAGLGQPQHF. CDR3 DNA sequence: TGTGCCAGCAGTTTTGCAGGGCTCGGACAGCCCCAGCATTTT. This chain links TRBV28 with TRBJ1-5; tentative D call: TRBD1 (5 bases). CDR3 length equals 14 residues. Trimming shortened V by 3 bases and J by 7 bases, and 13 bases separated the two germline ends. Germline-derived CDR1 and CDR2 are MDHEN and SYDVKM. Combining the CDR3 with reference TRBV28 and TRBJ1-5 gives the whole variable domain DVKVTQSSRYLVKRTGEKVFLECVQDMDHENMFWYRQDPGLGLRLIYFSYDVKMKEKGDIPEGYSVSREKKERFSLILESASTNQTSMYLCASSFAGLGQPQHFGDGTRLSIL.

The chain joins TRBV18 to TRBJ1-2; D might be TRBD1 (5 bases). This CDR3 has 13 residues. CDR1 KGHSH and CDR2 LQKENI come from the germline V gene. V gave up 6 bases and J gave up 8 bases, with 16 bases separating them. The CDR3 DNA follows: TGTGCCAGCTCCCCAGACAGACGCGGGGGCTACACCTTC. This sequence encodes CASSPDRRGGYTF.

The CDR3 coding sequence is TGCAGTGCTAGGACAGGGACTGGACTAGCCGGGGAGACCCAGTACTTC. Its translation is CSARTGTGLAGETQYF. The chain uses TRBV20-1 and TRBJ2-5, with D tentatively TRBD2 (8 bases). The CDR3 spans 16 residues. Germline V gene data show CDR1 as DFQATT and CDR2 as SNEGSKA (reference sequence). With 3 bases removed from V and 5 bases from J, the gap between germline ends came to 22 bases.

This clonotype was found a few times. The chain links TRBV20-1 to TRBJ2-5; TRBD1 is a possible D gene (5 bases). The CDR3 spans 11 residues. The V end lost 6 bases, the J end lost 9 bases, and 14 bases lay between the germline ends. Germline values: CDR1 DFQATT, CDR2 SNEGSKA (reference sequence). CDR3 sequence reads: CSAPYVRAQYF. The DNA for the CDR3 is TGCAGTGCCCCCTATGTCAGGGCCCAGTACTTC.

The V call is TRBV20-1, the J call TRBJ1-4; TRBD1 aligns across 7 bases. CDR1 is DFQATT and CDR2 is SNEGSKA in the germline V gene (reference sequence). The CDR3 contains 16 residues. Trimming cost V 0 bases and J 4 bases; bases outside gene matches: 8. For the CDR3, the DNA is TGCAGTGCTAGAGATAGGTCCGGGACAGATAATGAAAAACTGTTTTTT. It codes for CSARDRSGTDNEKLFF.

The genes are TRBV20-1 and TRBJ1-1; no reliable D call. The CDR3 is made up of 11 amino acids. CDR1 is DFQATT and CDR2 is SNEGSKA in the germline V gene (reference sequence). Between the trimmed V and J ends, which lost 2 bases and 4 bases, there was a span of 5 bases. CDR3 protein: CSARRSTEAFF. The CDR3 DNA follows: TGCAGTGCTAGAAGGTCCACTGAAGCTTTCTTT.

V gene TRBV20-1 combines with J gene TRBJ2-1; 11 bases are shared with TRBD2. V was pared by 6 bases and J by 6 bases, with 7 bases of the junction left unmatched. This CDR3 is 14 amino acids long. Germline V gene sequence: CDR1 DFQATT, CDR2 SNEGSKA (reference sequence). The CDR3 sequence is CSAPQGTSGNEQFF. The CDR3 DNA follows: TGCAGTGCCCCCCAGGGGACTAGCGGCAATGAGCAGTTCTTC.

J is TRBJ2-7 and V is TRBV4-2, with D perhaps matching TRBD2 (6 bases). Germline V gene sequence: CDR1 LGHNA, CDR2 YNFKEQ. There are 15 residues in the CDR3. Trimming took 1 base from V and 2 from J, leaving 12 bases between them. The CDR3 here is CASSQGAGGAYEQYF. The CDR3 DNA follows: TGTGCCAGCAGCCAAGGAGCCGGGGGAGCCTACGAGCAGTACTTC.

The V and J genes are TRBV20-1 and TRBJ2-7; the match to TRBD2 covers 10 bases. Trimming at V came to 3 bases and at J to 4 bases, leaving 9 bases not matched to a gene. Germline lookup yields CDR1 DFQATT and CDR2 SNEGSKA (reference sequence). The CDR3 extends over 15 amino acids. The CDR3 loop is CSARLLAGDLYEQYF. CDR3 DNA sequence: TGCAGTGCTAGGCTTCTAGCGGGAGATCTTTACGAGCAGTACTTC.

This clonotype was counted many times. The CDR3 region is CAWSWTTRASGRQETQYF. As DNA, the CDR3 is TGTGCCTGGAGTTGGACCACCAGGGCTAGCGGGAGGCAAGAGACCCAGTACTTC. The genes are TRBV30 and TRBJ2-5, with 11 nucleotides matching TRBD2. After removal of 2 bases from V and 2 bases from J, the junction contained 13 bases not matched to a gene. This CDR3 is built from 18 residues. Per the germline V gene, CDR1 is GTSNPN and CDR2 is SVGIG (reference sequence).

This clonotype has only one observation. CDR3 residues: CAIRGEQGFYEQYF. In nucleotides, the CDR3 is TGTGCCATCAGGGGGGAACAGGGCTTCTACGAGCAGTACTTC. The chain joins TRBV10-3 to TRBJ2-7; weak D call: TRBD1 (6 bases). The CDR3 sequence is 14 residues long. Per germline, CDR1 ENHRY and CDR2 SYGVKD. Trimming took off 6 bases at V and 3 bases at J, with 15 bases between the two ends.

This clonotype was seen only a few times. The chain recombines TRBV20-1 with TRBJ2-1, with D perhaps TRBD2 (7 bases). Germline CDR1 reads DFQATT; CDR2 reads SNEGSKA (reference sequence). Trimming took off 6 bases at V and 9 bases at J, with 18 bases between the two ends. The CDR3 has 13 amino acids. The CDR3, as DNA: TGCAGTGCAAGGGGGGGGTCGGGGGTTGAGCAGTTCTTC. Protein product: CSARGGSGVEQFF.

The CDR3 sequence is CSARDPGGGNTGELFF. The CDR3 DNA reads as TGCAGTGCTAGAGATCCTGGAGGGGGGAACACCGGGGAGCTGTTTTTT. The V call is TRBV20-1, the J call TRBJ2-2; D tentatively fits TRBD1 or TRBD2 (6 bases each). With 0 bases removed from V and 1 base from J, the gap between germline ends came to 12 bases. CDR3 length equals 16 residues. Germline values: CDR1 DFQATT, CDR2 SNEGSKA (reference sequence).

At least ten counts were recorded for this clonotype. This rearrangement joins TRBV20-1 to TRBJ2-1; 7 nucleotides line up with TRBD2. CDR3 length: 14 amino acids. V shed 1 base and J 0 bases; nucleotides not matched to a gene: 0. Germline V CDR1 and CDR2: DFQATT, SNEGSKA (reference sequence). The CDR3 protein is CSARAGGSYNEQFF. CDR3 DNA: TGCAGTGCTAGAGCGGGAGGCTCCTACAATGAGCAGTTCTTC.

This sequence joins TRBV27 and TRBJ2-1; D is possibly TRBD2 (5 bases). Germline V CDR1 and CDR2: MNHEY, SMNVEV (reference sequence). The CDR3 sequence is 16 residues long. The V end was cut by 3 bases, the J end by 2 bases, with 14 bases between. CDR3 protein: CASSFLGGSTYNEQFF. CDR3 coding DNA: TGTGCCAGCAGTTTTCTCGGCGGGTCTACCTACAATGAGCAGTTCTTC.

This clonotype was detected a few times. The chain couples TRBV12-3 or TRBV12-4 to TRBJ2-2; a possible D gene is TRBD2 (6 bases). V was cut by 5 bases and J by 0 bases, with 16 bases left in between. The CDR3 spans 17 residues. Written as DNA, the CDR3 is TGTGCCAGCAGTCCAACCTTAGCGGTAACGAACACCGGGGAGCTGTTTTTT. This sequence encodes CASSPTLAVTNTGELFF.

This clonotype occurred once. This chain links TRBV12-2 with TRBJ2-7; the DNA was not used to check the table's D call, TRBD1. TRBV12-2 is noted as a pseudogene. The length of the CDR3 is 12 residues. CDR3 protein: CASNRGVYEQYF. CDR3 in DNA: TGTGCAAGTAACAGGGGGGTCTACGAGCAGTACTTC.

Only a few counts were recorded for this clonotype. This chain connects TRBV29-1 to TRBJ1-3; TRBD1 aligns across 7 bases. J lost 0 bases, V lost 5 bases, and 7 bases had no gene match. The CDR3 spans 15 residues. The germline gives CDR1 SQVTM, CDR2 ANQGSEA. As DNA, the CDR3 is TGCAGCGTTCAAGGGGGGACAGTCTCTGGAAACACCATATATTTT. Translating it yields CSVQGGTVSGNTIYF.